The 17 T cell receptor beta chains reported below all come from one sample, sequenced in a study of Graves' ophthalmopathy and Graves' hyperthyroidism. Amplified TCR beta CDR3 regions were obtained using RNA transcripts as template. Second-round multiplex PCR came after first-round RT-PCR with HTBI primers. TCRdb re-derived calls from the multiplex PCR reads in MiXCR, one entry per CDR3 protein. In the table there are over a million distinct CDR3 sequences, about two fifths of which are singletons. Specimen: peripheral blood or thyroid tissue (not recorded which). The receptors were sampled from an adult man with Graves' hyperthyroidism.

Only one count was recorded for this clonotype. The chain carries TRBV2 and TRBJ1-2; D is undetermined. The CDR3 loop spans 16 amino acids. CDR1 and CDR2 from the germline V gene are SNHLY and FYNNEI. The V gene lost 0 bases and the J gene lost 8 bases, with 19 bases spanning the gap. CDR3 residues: CASSEAGEDPTRGYTF. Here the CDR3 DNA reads TGTGCCAGCAGTGAAGCAGGAGAAGACCCCACGCGGGGCTACACCTTC.

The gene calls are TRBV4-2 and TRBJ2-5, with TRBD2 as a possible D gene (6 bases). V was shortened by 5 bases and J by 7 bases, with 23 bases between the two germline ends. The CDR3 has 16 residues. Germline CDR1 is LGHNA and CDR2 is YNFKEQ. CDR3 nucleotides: TGTGCCAGCAGCTTCTATCCGGGAGCGCAGCTTGGGACCCAGTACTTC. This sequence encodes CASSFYPGAQLGTQYF.

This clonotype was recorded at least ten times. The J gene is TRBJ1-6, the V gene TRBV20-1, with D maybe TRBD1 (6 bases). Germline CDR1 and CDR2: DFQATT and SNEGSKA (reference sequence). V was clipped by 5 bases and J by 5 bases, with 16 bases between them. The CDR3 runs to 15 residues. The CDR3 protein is CSARKGPGDNSPLHF. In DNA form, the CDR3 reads TGCAGTGCTCGAAAGGGGCCAGGGGATAATTCACCCCTCCACTTT.

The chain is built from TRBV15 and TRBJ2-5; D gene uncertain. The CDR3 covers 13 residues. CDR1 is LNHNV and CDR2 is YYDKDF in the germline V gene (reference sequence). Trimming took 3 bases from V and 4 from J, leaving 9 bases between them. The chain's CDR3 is CATSSQHGETQYF. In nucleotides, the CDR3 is TGTGCCACCAGCAGCCAACATGGAGAGACCCAGTACTTC. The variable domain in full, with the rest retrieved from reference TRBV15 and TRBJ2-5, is DAMVIQNPRYQVTQFGKPVTLSCSQTLNHNVMYWYQQKSSQAPKLLFHYYDKDFNNEADTPDNFQSRRPNTSFCFLDIRSPGLGDTAMYLCATSSQHGETQYFGPGTRLLVL.

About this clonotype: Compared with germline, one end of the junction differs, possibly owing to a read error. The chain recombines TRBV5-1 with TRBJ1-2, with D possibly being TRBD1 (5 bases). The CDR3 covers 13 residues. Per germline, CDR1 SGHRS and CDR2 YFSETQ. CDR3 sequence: CASSLIRAYGYTF. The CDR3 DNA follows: TGTGCCAGCAGCTTAATCAGGGCGTACGGCTACACCTTC.

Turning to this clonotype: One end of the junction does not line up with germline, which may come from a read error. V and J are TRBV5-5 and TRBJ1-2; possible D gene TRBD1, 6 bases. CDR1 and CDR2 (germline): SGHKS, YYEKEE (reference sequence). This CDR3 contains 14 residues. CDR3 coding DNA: TGTGCCAACAGCTTGGAGGGGGGCGGCTATGGCTACACCTTC. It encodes CANSLEGGGYGYTF.

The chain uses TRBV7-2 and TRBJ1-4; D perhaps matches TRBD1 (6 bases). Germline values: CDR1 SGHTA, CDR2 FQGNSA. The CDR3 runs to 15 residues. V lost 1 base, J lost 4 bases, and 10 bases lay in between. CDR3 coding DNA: TGTGCCAGCAGCTTAGTGTCCAGGGGTAATGAAAAACTGTTTTTT. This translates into CASSLVSRGNEKLFF.

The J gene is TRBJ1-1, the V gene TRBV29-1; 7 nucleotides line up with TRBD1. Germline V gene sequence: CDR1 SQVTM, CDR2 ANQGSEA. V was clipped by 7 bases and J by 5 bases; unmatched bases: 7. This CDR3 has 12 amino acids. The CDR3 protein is CSAGQRGTEAFF. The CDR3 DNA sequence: TGCAGCGCGGGACAGAGGGGGACTGAAGCTTTCTTT.

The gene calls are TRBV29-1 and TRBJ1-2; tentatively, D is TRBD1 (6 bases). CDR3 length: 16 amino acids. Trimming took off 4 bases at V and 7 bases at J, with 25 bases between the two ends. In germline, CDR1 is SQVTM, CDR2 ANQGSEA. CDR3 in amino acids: CSVAVGLSGARGGYTF. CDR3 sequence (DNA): TGCAGCGTTGCGGTGGGACTATCAGGGGCGCGTGGTGGCTACACCTTC.

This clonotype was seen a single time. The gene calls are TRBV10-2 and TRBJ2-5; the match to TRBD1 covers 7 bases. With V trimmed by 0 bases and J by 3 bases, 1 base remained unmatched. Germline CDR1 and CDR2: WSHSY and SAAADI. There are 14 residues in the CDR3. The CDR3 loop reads CASSESRGKETQYF. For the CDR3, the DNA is TGCGCCAGCAGTGAGTCCAGGGGGAAAGAGACCCAGTACTTC.

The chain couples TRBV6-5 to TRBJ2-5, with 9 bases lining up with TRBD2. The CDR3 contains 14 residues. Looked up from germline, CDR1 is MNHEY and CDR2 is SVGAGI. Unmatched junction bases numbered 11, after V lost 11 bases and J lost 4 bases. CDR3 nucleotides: TGTGCCGCGAGGCTAGCGGGGAAGGTAGAGACCCAGTACTTC. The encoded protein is CAARLAGKVETQYF.

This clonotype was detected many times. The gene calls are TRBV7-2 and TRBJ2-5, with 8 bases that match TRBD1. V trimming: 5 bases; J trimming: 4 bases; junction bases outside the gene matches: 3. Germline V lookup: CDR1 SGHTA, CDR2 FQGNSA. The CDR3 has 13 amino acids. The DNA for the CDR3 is TGTGCCAGCAGCCTGACAGGGGCAGAGACCCAGTACTTC. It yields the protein CASSLTGAETQYF.

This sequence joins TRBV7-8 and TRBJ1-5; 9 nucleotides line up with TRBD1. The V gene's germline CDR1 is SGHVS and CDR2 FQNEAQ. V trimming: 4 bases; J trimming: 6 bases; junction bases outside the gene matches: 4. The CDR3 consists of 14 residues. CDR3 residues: CASSSGQGFQPQHF. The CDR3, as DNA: TGTGCCAGCAGCTCCGGACAGGGGTTTCAGCCCCAGCATTTT. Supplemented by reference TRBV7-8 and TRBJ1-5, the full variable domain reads GAGVSQSPRYKVAKRGQDVALRCDPISGHVSLFWYQQALGQGPEFLTYFQNEAQLDKSGLPSDRFFAERPEGSVSTLKIQRTQQEDSAVYLCASSSGQGFQPQHFGDGTRLSIL.

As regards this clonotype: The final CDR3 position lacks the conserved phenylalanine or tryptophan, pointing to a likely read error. The CDR3 DNA sequence: TGTGCCAGCAGCTTTGGATCGTCCTGGAACTATGGCTACACCCTC. Its protein is CASSFGSSWNYGYTL. The chain recombines TRBV11-2 with TRBJ1-2; D is unclear. CDR3 length equals 15 residues. The germline V gene has CDR1 SGHAT and CDR2 FQNNGV. The V and J ends lost 3 bases and 2 bases respectively, with 13 bases between them.

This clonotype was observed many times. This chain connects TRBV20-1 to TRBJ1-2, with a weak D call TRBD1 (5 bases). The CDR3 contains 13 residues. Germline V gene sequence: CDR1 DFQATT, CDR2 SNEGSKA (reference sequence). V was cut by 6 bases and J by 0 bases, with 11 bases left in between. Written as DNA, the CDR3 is TGCAGTGCAACGACAGCCTCTAACTATGGCTACACCTTC. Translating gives CSATTASNYGYTF.

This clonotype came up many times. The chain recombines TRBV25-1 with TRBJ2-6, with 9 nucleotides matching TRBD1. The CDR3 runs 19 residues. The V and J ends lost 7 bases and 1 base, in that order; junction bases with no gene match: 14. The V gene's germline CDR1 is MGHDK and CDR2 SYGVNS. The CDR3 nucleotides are TGTGCCAGCATGGGGGCCACCGGGACAGGGACTTCTGGGGCCAACGTCCTGACTTTC. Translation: CASMGATGTGTSGANVLTF.

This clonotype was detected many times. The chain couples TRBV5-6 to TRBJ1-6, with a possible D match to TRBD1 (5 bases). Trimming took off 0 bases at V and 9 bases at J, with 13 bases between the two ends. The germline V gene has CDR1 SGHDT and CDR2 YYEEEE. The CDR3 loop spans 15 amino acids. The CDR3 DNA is TGTGCCAGCAGCTTGGTTCGGGGGGTAGGTTCACCCCTCCACTTT. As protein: CASSLVRGVGSPLHF.